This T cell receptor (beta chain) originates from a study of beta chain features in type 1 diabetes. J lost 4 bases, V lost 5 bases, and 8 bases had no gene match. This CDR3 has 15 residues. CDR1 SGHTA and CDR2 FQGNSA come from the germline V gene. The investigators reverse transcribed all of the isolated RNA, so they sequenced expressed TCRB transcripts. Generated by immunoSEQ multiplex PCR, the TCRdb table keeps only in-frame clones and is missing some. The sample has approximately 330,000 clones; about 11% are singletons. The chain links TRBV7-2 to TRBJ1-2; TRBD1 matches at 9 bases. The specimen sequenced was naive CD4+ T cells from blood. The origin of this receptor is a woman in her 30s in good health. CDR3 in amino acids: CASSPNRGHFYGYTF. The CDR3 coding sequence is TGTGCCAGCAGCCCAAACAGGGGGCATTTCTATGGCTACACCTTC.